One and the same sample provided the 21 T cell receptor beta chains below, sequenced in a study of monozygotic twins with inflammatory bowel disease. From the 5' RACE reads, TCRdb lists one entry per CDR3 protein and no DNA. The sample features 350,000 to 550,000 distinct CDR3 sequences, with 2.4% in its top ten. The sequencing input was blood. The receptor source for this set is a human donor with ulcerative colitis or Crohn's disease, or a healthy co-twin of an affected twin (not recorded which).

The V gene is TRBV11-2, the J gene TRBJ2-5. CDR1 is SGHAT and CDR2 is FQNNGV in the germline V gene. The CDR3 loop spans 14 amino acids. CDR3: CASSFLDGQETQYF.

The chain joins TRBV5-4 to TRBJ2-5; TCRdb selects TRBD1, and the lack of DNA leaves this call unchecked. The CDR3 has 14 amino acids. Per the germline V gene, CDR1 is SGHNT and CDR2 is YYREEE (reference sequence). This chain's CDR3 is CASSSGDGQETQYF.

The V and J genes are TRBV5-1 and TRBJ1-2. Germline CDR1 reads SGHRS; CDR2 reads YFSETQ. This CDR3 has 14 residues. CDR3 protein: CASSQIDKAYGYTF. Supplemented by reference TRBV5-1 and TRBJ1-2, the full variable domain reads KAGVTQTPRYLIKTRGQQVTLSCSPISGHRSVSWYQQTPGQGLQFLFEYFSETQRNKGNFPGRFSGRQFSNSRSEMNVSTLELGDSALYLCASSQIDKAYGYTFGSGTRLTVV.

The chain employs TRBV2 and TRBJ2-5; the D gene TCRdb calls, TRBD2, cannot be checked with no DNA. Germline assignment: CDR1 SNHLY and CDR2 FYNNEI. The CDR3 has 15 residues. This chain's CDR3 is CASMVGLAYSETRYF.

The chain links TRBV5-1 to TRBJ2-2. The germline gives CDR1 SGHRS, CDR2 YFSETQ. This CDR3 comprises 14 residues. CDR3 region: CASSFSTVTGELFF.

The chain uses TRBV5-4 and TRBJ2-1. The CDR3 sequence is 14 residues long. CDR1 and CDR2 (germline): SGHNT, YYREEE (reference sequence). CDR3 loop: CASSAQIEANEQFF. Full variable domain (rest looked up from reference TRBV5-4 and TRBJ2-1): ETGVTQSPTHLIKTRGQQVTLRCSSQSGHNTVSWYQQALGQGPQFIFQYYREEENGRGNFPPRFSGLQFPNYSSELNVNALELDDSALYLCASSAQIEANEQFFGPGTRLTVL.

This chain links TRBV5-6 with TRBJ2-1; TCRdb calls TRBD1, which cannot be checked without DNA. Germline values: CDR1 SGHDT, CDR2 YYEEEE. This CDR3 region has 15 residues. CDR3 sequence reads: CASTLFGGQGNEQFF.

The V and J genes are TRBV11-3 and TRBJ1-2; no DNA is available, so the TRBD1 call from TCRdb remains unchecked. The CDR3 runs 15 residues. Germline V lookup: CDR1 SGHNT, CDR2 YENEEA. CDR3 loop: CASSLGQGQVYGYTF.

V usage is TRBV7-8 and J usage is TRBJ2-2; TCRdb reports TRBD2, a call that lacks DNA to check it against. CDR1 and CDR2 from the germline V gene are SGHVS and FQNEAQ. CDR3 length: 16 amino acids. CDR3 residues: CASSLVPAGFTGELFF. Supplemented by reference TRBV7-8 and TRBJ2-2, the full variable domain reads GAGVSQSPRYKVAKRGQDVALRCDPISGHVSLFWYQQALGQGPEFLTYFQNEAQLDKSGLPSDRFFAERPEGSVSTLKIQRTQQEDSAVYLCASSLVPAGFTGELFFGEGSRLTVL.

The chain links TRBV30 to TRBJ2-7; checking the TCRdb D call of TRBD2 is not possible without DNA. The CDR3 covers 13 residues. The germline gives CDR1 GTSNPN, CDR2 SVGIG (reference sequence). The CDR3 spells CAWSLGETYEQYF. The variable domain in full, completed from reference TRBV30 and TRBJ2-7, reads SQTIHQWPATLVQPVGSPLSLECTVEGTSNPNLYWYRQAAGRGLQLLFYSVGIGQISSEVPQNLSASRPQDRQFILSSKKLLLSDSGFYLCAWSLGETYEQYFGPGTRLTVT.

The chain is built from TRBV9 and TRBJ2-7; TCRdb proposes TRBD2, but this gene call is untestable without DNA. The V gene's germline CDR1 is SGDLS and CDR2 YYNGEE. This CDR3 comprises 16 residues. The CDR3 reads CASSVEAGAWIYEQYF.

The chain has TRBV7-9 and TRBJ2-1; no DNA is available, so the TRBD1 call from TCRdb remains unchecked. The CDR3 is made up of 16 amino acids. Germline assignment: CDR1 SEHNR and CDR2 FQNEAQ (reference sequence). CDR3 sequence reads: CASSLAGQGISNEQFF.

The chain employs TRBV29-1 and TRBJ2-7. Germline V gene sequence: CDR1 SQVTM, CDR2 ANQGSEA. The length of the CDR3 is 11 residues. The CDR3 sequence is CSVVGSYEQYF.

The chain has TRBV7-2 and TRBJ2-7; TCRdb outputs TRBD1, but without DNA this stays unchecked. From germline, CDR1 is SGHTA and CDR2 FQGNSA. This CDR3 region has 14 residues. The CDR3 sequence is CASSLRGQSYEQYF. Full variable domain (remainder filled in from reference TRBV7-2 and TRBJ2-7): GAGVSQSPSNKVTEKGKDVELRCDPISGHTALYWYRQSLGQGLEFLIYFQGNSAPDKSGLPSDRFSAERTGGSVSTLTIQRTQQEDSAVYLCASSLRGQSYEQYFGPGTRLTVT.

This chain connects TRBV5-6 to TRBJ2-7; absent DNA, TCRdb's TRBD1 call cannot be checked. The CDR3 runs to 14 residues. The germline V gene has CDR1 SGHDT and CDR2 YYEEEE. CDR3 sequence: CASSFLGAAYEQYF. Together with reference TRBV5-6 and TRBJ2-7, the CDR3 gives the full variable domain: DAGVTQSPTHLIKTRGQQVTLRCSPKSGHDTVSWYQQALGQGPQFIFQYYEEEERQRGNFPDRFSGHQFPNYSSELNVNALLLGDSALYLCASSFLGAAYEQYFGPGTRLTVT.

V is TRBV9 and J is TRBJ2-3; TCRdb selects TRBD1, and the lack of DNA leaves this call unchecked. The CDR3 loop spans 15 amino acids. Germline V gene data show CDR1 as SGDLS and CDR2 as YYNGEE. CDR3 region: CASSVGKGVTDTQYF.

The V and J genes are TRBV10-3 and TRBJ1-1; TCRdb proposes TRBD1, but this gene call is untestable without DNA. The germline CDR1 and CDR2 sequences are ENHRY and SYGVKD. The CDR3 runs to 16 residues. The CDR3 region is CAISESQGQLNTEAFF.

V gene TRBV6-2 or TRBV6-3 combines with J gene TRBJ2-7; TCRdb proposes TRBD1, but this gene call is untestable without DNA. CDR3 length: 16 residues. The germline V gene has CDR1 MNHEY and CDR2 SVGEGT. The chain's CDR3 is CASSFPRGQGRYEQYF.

The V gene is TRBV9, the J gene TRBJ2-2; TCRdb's D call of TRBD2 is untestable without DNA. Germline loops: CDR1 SGDLS, CDR2 YYNGEE. This CDR3 has 16 amino acids. CDR3 loop: CASSPPSGPNTGELFF.

The gene calls are TRBV6-5 and TRBJ2-1; the D call of TRBD1 rests on TCRdb alone, since no DNA is present to check it. This CDR3 contains 16 residues. The germline V gene encodes CDR1 MNHEY and CDR2 SVGAGI. The CDR3 protein is CASSYWGANSYNEQFF.

The V and J genes are TRBV11-2 and TRBJ1-2; the TRBD1 assignment by TCRdb is unverifiable without DNA. The CDR3 totals 14 residues. Germline assignment: CDR1 SGHAT and CDR2 FQNNGV. This CDR3 is CASSPSTGGYGYTF.